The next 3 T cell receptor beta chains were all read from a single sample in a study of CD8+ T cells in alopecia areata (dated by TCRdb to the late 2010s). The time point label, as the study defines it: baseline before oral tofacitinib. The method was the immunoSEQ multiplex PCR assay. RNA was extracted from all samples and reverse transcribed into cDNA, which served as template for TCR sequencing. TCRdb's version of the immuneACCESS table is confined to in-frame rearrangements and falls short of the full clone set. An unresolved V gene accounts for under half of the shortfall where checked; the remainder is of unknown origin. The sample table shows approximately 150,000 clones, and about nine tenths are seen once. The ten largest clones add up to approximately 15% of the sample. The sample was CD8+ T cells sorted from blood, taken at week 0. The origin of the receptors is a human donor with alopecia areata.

The CDR3 sequence: CATSLADSYNEQFF. CDR3 DNA: TGTGCCACCTCACTAGCGGACTCCTACAATGAGCAGTTCTTC. The rearrangement joins TRBV19 to TRBJ2-1, with 8 positions matching TRBD2. V dropped 10 bases and J dropped 0; count of bases not matched to a gene: 5. The CDR3 length is 14 residues. Germline-derived CDR1 and CDR2 are LNHDA and SQIVND (reference sequence).

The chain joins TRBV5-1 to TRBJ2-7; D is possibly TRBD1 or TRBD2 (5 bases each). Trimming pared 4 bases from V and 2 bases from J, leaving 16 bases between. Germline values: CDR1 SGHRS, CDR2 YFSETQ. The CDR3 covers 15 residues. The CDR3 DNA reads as TGCGCCAGCAGCCCCATCGGGACGGTAGCCTACGAGCAGTACTTC. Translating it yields CASSPIGTVAYEQYF.

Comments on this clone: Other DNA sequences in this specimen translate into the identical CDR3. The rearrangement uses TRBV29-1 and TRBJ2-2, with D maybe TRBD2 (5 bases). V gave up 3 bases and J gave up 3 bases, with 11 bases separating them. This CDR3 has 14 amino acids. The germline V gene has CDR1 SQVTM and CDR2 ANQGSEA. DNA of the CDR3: TGCAGCGTTGAGGCCCGGACTGACACCGGGGAGCTGTTTTTT. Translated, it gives CSVEARTDTGELFF.